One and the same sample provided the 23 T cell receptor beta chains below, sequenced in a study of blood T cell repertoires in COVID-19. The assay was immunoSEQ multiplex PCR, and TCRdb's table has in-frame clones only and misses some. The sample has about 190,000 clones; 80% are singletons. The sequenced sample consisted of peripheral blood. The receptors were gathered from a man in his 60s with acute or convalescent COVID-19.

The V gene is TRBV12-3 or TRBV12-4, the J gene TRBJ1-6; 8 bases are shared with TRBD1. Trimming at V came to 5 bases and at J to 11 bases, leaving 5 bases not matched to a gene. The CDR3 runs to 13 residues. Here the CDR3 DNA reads TGTGCCAGCAGTGGACAGGGTCGGACACCCCTCCACTTT. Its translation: CASSGQGRTPLHF.

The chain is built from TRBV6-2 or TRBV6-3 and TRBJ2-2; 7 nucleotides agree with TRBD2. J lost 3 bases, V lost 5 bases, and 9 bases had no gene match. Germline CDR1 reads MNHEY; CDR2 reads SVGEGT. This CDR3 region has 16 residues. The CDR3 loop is CASSPQGGLDTGELFF. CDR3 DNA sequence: TGTGCCAGCAGTCCCCAGGGAGGGTTGGACACCGGGGAGCTGTTTTTT.

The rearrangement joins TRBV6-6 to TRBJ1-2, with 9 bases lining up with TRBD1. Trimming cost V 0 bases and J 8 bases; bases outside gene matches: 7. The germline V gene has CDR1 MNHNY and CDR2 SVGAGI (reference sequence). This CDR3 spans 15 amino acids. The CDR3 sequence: CASSYSTQGAKGYTF. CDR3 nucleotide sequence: TGTGCCAGCAGTTACTCGACACAGGGGGCTAAGGGCTACACCTTC.

The chain's CDR3 is CASSNNGQGVLLLGEKLFF. CDR3 coding DNA: TGCGCCAGCAGCAATAACGGACAGGGGGTCCTTCTGCTCGGTGAAAAACTGTTTTTT. The genes are TRBV5-1 and TRBJ1-4, with 10 bases aligning to TRBD1. The V and J ends lost 4 bases and 7 bases, in that order; junction bases with no gene match: 19. CDR1 SGHRS and CDR2 YFSETQ come from the germline V gene. CDR3 length: 19 residues. Filled out from reference TRBV5-1 and TRBJ1-4, the complete variable domain reads KAGVTQTPRYLIKTRGQQVTLSCSPISGHRSVSWYQQTPGQGLQFLFEYFSETQRNKGNFPGRFSGRQFSNSRSEMNVSTLELGDSALYLCASSNNGQGVLLLGEKLFFGSGTQLSVL.

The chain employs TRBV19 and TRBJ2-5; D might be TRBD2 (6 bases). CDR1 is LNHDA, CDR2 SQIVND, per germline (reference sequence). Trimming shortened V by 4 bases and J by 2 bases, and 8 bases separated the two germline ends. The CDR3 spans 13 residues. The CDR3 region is CASSTGTQETQYF. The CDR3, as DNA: TGTGCCAGTAGTACCGGGACTCAAGAGACCCAGTACTTC. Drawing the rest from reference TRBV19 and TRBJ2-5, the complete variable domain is DGGITQSPKYLFRKEGQNVTLSCEQNLNHDAMYWYRQDPGQGLRLIYYSQIVNDFQKGDIAEGYSVSREKKESFPLTVTSAQKNPTAFYLCASSTGTQETQYFGPGTRLLVL.

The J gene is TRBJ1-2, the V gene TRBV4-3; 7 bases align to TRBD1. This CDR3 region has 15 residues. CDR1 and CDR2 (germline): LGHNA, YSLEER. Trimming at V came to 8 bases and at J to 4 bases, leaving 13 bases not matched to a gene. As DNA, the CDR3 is TGCGCCAGCGGCCCAGGGGGGACAGAGCCCTATGGCTACACCTTC. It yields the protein CASGPGGTEPYGYTF.

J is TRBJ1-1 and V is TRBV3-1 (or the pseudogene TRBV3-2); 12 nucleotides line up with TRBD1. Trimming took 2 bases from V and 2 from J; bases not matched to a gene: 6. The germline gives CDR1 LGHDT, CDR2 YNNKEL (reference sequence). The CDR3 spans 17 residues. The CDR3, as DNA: TGTGCCAGCAGCCAACTACCGGGGACAGGGGGCAACACTGAAGCTTTCTTT. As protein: CASSQLPGTGGNTEAFF.

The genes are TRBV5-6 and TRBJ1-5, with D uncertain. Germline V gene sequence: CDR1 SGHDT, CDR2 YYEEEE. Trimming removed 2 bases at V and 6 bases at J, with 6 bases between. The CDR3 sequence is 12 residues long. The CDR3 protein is CASSFDTQPQHF. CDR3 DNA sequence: TGTGCCAGCAGCTTTGACACTCAGCCCCAGCATTTT.

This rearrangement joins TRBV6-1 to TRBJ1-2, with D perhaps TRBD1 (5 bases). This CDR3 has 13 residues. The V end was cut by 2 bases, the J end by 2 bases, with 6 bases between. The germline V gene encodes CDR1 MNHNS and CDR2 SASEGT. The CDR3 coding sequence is TGTGCCAGCAGTGAACAGGGAAACTATGGCTACACCTTC. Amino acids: CASSEQGNYGYTF.

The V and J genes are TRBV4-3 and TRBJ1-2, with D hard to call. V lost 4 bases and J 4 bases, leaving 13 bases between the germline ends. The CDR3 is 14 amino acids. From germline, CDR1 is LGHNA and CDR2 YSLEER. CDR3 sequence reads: CASSPGRTGYGYTF. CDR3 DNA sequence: TGCGCCAGCAGCCCCGGGAGGACCGGCTATGGCTACACCTTC.

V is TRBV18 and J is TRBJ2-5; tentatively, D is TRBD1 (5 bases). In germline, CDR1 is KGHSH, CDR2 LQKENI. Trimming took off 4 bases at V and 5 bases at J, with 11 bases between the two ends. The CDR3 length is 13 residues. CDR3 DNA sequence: TGTGCCAGCTCACGAAGGGGTAGGGAGACCCAGTACTTC. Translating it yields CASSRRGRETQYF. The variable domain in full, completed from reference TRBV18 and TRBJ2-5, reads NAGVMQNPRHLVRRRGQEARLRCSPMKGHSHVYWYRQLPEEGLKFMVYLQKENIIDESGMPKERFSAEFPKEGPSILRIQQVVRGDSAAYFCASSRRGRETQYFGPGTRLLVL.

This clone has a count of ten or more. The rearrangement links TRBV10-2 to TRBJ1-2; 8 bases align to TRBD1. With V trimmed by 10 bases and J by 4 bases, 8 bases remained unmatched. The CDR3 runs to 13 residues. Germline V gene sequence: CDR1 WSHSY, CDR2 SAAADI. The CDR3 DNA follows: TGCGCCACCTCGACAGGGGCCTTCTATGGCTACACCTTC. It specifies CATSTGAFYGYTF.

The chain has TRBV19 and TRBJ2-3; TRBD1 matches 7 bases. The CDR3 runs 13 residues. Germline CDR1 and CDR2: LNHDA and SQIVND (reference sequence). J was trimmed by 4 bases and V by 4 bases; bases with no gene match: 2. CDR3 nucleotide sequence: TGTGCCAGTAGTACGACAGGGCCAGATACGCAGTATTTT. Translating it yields CASSTTGPDTQYF.

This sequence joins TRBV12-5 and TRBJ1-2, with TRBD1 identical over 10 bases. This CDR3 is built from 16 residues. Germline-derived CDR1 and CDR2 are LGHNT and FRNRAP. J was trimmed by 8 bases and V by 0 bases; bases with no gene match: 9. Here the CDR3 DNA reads TGTGCTAGTGGTTTGGTCCCCGGACAGGGGGTCCACGGCTACACCTTC. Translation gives CASGLVPGQGVHGYTF. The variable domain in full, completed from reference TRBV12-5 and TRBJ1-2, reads DARVTQTPRHKVTEMGQEVTMRCQPILGHNTVFWYRQTMMQGLELLAYFRNRAPLDDSGMPKDRFSAEMPDATLATLKIQPSEPRDSAVYFCASGLVPGQGVHGYTFGSGTRLTVV.

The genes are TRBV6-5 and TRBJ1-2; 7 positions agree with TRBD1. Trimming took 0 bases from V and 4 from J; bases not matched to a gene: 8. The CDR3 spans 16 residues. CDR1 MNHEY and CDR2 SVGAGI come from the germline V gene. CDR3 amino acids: CASSYSETGNSYGYTF. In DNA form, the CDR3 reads TGTGCCAGCAGTTACTCGGAGACAGGGAATTCCTATGGCTACACCTTC.

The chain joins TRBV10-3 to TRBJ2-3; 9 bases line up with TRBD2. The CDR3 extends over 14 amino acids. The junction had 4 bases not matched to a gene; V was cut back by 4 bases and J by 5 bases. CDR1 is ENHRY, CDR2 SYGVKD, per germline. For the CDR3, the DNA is TGTGCCATCAGTGGCGGGGGGGCGGAAGATACGCAGTATTTT. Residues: CAISGGGAEDTQYF.

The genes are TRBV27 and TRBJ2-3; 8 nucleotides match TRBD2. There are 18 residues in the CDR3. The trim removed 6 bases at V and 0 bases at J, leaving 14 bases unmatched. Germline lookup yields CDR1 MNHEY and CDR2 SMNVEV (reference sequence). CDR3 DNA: TGTGCCAGCAGGTCTTTCATCGGGGGGGGCCCTAGCACAGATACGCAGTATTTT. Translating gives CASRSFIGGGPSTDTQYF.

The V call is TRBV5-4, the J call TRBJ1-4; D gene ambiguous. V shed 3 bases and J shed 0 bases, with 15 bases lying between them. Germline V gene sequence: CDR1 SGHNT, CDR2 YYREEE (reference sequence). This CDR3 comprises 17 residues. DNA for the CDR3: TGTGCCAGCAGCTCGCTAGGGCCGAGGGCAACTAATGAAAAACTGTTTTTT. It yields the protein CASSSLGPRATNEKLFF.

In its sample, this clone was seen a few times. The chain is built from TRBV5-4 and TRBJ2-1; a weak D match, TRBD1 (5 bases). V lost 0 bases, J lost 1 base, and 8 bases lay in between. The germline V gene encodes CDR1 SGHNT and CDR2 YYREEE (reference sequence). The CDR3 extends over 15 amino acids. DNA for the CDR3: TGTGCCAGCAGCTTGGCCAGGGTTTCCTACAATGAGCAGTTCTTC. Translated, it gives CASSLARVSYNEQFF.

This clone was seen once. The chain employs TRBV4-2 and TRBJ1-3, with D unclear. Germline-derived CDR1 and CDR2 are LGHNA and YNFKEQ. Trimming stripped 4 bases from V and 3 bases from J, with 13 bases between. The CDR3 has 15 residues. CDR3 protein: CASSPDTEGGNTIYF. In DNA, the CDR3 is TGTGCCAGCAGCCCCGACACGGAGGGTGGAAACACCATATATTTT.

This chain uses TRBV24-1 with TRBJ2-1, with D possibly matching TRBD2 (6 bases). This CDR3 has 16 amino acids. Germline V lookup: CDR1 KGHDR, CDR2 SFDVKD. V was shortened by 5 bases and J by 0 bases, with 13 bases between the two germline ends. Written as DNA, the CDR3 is TGTGCCACCAGTGCTCATAGCGGCCTCTCCTACAATGAGCAGTTCTTC. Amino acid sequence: CATSAHSGLSYNEQFF.

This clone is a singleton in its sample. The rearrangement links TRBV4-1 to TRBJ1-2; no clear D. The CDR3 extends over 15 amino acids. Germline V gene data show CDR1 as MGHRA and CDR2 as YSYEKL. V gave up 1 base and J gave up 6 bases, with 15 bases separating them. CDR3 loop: CASSQVGVAFDGYTF. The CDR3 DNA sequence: TGCGCCAGCAGCCAAGTTGGTGTAGCTTTCGATGGCTACACCTTC.

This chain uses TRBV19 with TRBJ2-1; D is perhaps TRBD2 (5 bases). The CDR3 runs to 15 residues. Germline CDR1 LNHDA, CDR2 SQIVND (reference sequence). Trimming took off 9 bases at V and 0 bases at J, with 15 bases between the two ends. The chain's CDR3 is CASEPRVSSYNEQFF. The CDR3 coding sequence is TGTGCCAGCGAGCCGCGGGTCAGCTCCTACAATGAGCAGTTCTTC.